This T cell receptor (beta chain) was retrieved from a study of T cell responses to AZD1222 COVID-19 vaccine. Whole-study findings and limits: Clonal diversity was possibly underestimated; the donors were predominantly white British and more often female. Spike-spanning, vaccine-associated CD4 TCRs were dominant at 160-218 and 743-854.

Details on this clone: Its antigen remains unidentified.

Looked up from germline, CDR1 is MNHNS and CDR2 is SASEGT. Trimming cost V 2 bases and J 3 bases; bases outside gene matches: 6. This CDR3 region has 16 residues. Clones were sequenced by immunoSEQ multiplex PCR, and TCRdb holds only the in-frame ones, with some missing. This table has 200,000 to 250,000 clones, around 94% appearing once. The chain combines TRBV6-1 with TRBJ2-7, with TRBD2 matching over 11 bases. Material: peripheral blood, obtained 28 days after the second dose of the MenACWY control vaccine. The clonotype originates from an adult who received the MenACWY meningococcal vaccine as a control. The CDR3 is CASSEMGTSGYYEQYF. In DNA, the CDR3 is TGTGCCAGCAGTGAAATGGGGACTAGCGGATACTACGAGCAGTACTTC.